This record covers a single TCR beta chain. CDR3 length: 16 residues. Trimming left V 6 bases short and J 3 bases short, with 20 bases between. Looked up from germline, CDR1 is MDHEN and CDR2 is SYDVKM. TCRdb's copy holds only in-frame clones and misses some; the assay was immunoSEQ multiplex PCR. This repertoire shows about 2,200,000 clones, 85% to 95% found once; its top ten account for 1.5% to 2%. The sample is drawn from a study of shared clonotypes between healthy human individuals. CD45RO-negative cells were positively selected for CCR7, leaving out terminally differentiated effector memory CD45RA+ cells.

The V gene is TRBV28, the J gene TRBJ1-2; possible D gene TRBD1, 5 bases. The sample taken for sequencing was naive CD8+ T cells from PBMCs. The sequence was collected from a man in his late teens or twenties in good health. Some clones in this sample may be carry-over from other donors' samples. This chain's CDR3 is CASSYSGGGRDYGYTF. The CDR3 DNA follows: TGTGCCAGCAGCTATTCGGGGGGTGGTCGGGACTATGGCTACACCTTC.